This T cell receptor (beta chain) originates from a study of PD-1 blockade in mismatch repair-deficient tumors. CDR1 is DFQATT, CDR2 SNEGSKA, per germline (reference sequence). This CDR3 contains 11 residues. The ends were cut back, 4 bases at V and 5 bases at J, with 9 bases in the middle. Repertoires were generated with immunoSEQ multiplex PCR, while TCRdb's copy carries only in-frame clones and drops some. The sample carries some 48,000 clones, over 60% recorded once. The rearrangement uses TRBV20-1 and TRBJ2-7, with unresolved D. The sample here was PBMCs, taken before pembrolizumab treatment. This receptor was obtained from an adult with mismatch repair-deficient cancer. This CDR3 reads CSATTLDEQYF. The DNA for the CDR3 is TGCAGTGCTACCACATTGGACGAGCAGTACTTC.